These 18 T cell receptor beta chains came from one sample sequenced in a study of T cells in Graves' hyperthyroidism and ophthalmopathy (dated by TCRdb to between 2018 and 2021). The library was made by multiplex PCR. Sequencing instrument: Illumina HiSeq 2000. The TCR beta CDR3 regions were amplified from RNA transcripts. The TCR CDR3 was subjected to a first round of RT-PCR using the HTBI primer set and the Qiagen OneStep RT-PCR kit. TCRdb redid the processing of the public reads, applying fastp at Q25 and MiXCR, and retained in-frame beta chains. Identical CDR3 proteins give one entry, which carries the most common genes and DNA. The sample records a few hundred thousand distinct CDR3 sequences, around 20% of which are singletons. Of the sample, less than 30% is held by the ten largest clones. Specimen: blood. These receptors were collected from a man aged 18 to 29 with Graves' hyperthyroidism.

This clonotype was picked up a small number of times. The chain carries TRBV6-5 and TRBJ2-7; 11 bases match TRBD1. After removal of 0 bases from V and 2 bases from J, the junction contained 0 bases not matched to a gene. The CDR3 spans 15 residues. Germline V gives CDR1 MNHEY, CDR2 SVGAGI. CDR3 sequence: CASSYSGQGAYEQYF. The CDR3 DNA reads TGTGCCAGCAGTTACTCGGGACAGGGGGCCTACGAGCAGTACTTC.

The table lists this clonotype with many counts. CDR3 DNA sequence: TGTGCCAGCAGTGAATTGTACACTGAAGCTTTCTTT. Translating it yields CASSELYTEAFF. V gene TRBV25-1 combines with J gene TRBJ1-1; D remains unclear. Trimming removed 1 base from V and 3 bases from J, with 3 bases in between. There are 12 residues in the CDR3. CDR1 and CDR2 (germline): MGHDK, SYGVNS.

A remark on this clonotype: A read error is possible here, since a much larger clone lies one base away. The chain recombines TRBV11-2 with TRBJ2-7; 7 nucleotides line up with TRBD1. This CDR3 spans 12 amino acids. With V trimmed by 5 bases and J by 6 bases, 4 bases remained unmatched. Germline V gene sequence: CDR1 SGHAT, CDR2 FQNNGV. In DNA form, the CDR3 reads TGTGCCAGCAGCAAAACAGGGGTCGAGCAGTACTTC. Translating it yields CASSKTGVEQYF.

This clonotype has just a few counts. In nucleotides, the CDR3 is TGCAGCGTTGAGCCCACCGGGATAACGAACACTGAAGCTTTCTTT. Its protein product is CSVEPTGITNTEAFF. The chain couples TRBV29-1 to TRBJ1-1; D ambiguous. Germline CDR1 SQVTM, CDR2 ANQGSEA. The CDR3 totals 15 residues. The V end lost 3 bases, the J end lost 1 base, and 15 bases lay between the germline ends.

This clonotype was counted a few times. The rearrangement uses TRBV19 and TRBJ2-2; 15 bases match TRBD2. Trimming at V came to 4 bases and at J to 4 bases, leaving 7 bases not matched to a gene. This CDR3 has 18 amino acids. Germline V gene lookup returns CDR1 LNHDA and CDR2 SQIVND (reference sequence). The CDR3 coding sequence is TGTGCCAGTAGTAGGAGGACTAGCGGGGGGGCGAGCACCGGGGAGCTGTTTTTT. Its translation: CASSRRTSGGASTGELFF.

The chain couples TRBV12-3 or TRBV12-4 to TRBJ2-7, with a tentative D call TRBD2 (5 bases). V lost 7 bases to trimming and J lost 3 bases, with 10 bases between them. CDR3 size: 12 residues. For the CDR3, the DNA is TGTGCCAGCACCCCCGGGGACTACGAGCAGTACTTC. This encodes CASTPGDYEQYF.

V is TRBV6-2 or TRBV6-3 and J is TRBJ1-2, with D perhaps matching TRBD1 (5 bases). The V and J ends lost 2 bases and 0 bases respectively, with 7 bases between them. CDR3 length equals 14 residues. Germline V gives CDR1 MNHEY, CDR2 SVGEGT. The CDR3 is CASSYLGPNYGYTF. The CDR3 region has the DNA TGTGCCAGCAGTTACCTGGGGCCTAACTATGGCTACACCTTC.

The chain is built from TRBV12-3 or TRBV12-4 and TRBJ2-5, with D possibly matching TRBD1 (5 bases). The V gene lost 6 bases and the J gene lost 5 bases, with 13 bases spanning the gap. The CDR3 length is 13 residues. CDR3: CASRPRDLETQYF. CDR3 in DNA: TGTGCCAGCAGGCCCAGGGATCTGGAGACCCAGTACTTC.

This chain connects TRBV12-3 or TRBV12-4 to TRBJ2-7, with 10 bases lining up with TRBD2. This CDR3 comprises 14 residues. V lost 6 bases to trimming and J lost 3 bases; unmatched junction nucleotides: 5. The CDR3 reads CASRLSGGSYEQYF. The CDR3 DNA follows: TGTGCCAGCAGACTTAGCGGGGGGAGCTACGAGCAGTACTTC.

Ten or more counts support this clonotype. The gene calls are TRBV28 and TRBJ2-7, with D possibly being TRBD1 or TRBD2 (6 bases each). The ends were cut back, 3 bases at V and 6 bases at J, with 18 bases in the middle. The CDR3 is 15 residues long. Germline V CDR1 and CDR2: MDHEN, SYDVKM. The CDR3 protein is CASSFPPPGAGEQYF. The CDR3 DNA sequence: TGTGCCAGCAGTTTCCCCCCCCCGGGGGCGGGCGAGCAGTACTTC.

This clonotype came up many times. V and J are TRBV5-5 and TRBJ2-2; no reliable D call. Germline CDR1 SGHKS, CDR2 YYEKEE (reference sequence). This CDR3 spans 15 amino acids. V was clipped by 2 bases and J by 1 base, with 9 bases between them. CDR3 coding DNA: TGTGCCAGCAGCTTCGGGCAGAGGAACACCGGGGAGCTGTTTTTT. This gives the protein CASSFGQRNTGELFF.

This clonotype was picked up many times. The CDR3 DNA reads TGTGCCAGCAGCTTGTTGCTAGGGGTTGAAGCTTTCTTT. This gives the protein CASSLLLGVEAFF. V is TRBV5-8 and J is TRBJ1-1, with D possibly being TRBD1 (5 bases). V was trimmed by 1 base and J by 7 bases, leaving 11 bases between them. CDR1 SGHTS and CDR2 YDEGEE come from the germline V gene. CDR3 length equals 13 residues.

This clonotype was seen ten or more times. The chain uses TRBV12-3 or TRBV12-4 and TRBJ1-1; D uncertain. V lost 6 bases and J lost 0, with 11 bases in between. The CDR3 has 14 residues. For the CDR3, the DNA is TGTGCCAGCAGCTTCATTACACTGAACACTGAAGCTTTCTTT. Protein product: CASSFITLNTEAFF.

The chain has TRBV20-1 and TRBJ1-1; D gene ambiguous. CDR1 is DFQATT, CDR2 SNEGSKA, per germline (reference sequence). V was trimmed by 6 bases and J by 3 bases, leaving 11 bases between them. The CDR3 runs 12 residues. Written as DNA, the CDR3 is TGCAGTGCGAGACCGAGGGACACTGAAGCTTTCTTT. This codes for CSARPRDTEAFF.

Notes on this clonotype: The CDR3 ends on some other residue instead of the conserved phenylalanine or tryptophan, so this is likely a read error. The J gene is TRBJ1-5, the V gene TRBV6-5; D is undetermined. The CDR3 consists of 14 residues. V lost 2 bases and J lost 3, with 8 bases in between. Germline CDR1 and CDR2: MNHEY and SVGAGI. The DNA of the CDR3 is TGTGCCAGCAGTTACAAGGTAGACAATCAGCCCCAGCATCTT. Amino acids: CASSYKVDNQPQHL.

The CDR3 DNA follows: TGTGCCAGCAGCGAGGTTAGCAGCTACGAGCAGTACTTC. This gives the protein CASSEVSSYEQYF. The V call is TRBV11-2, the J call TRBJ2-7; no firm D call. Germline-derived CDR1 and CDR2 are SGHAT and FQNNGV. The V and J ends lost 5 bases and 3 bases respectively, with 11 bases between them. This CDR3 spans 13 amino acids.

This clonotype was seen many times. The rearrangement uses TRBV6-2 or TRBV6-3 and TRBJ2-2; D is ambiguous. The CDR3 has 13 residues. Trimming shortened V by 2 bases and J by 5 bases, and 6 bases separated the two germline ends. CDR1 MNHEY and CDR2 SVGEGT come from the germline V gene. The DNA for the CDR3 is TGTGCCAGCAGTTACCAGGAAACCGGGGAGCTGTTTTTT. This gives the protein CASSYQETGELFF.

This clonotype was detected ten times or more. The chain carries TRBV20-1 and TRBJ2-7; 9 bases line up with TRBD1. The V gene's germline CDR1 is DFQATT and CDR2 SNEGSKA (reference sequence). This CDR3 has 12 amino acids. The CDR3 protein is CRIDRGIDEQYF. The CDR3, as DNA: TGCCGCATAGACAGGGGGATTGACGAGCAGTACTTC.